The T cell receptor (beta chain) described here comes from a study of T-cell reconstitution after alpha-beta-depleted transplantation in children (TCRdb year 2016). Study-level background: T-cell immune reconstitution after TCRalphabeta/CD19-depleted allogeneic hematopoietic cell transplantation in children was quantitatively tracked in the study by means of TCR repertoire profiling.

The library relied on PCR. These reads were obtained on an Illumina HiSeq 2500. Molecular barcoding was employed in the preparation of TCR libraries, with unique molecular identifiers being used to normalize TCRbeta repertoire quantification. The public reads were reprocessed in TCRdb via fastp at Q25 and MiXCR, keeping in-frame beta chains. Rows with a matching CDR3 protein are joined into one entry that keeps the most common DNA and genes. A total of about 610,000 distinct CDR3 sequences appear in this sample, 8% to 11% of them only once. About 4.2% of the sample is in the top ten clones. As encoded in the germline V gene (reference sequence), CDR1 is SEHNR while CDR2 is FQNEAQ. Reading from cysteine to phenylalanine, the CDR3 counts 14 amino acids. CDR3 DNA only is kept here, 42 bases in frame from base 1. V loses 1 base at its end and J loses 6 bases; junction bases beyond the gene matches: 4. This clonotype has a handful of counts. Its antigen is not yet known. The input lacks base qualities; no much larger clone sits a single base away.

The sample consisted of PBMCs from the stem cell graft donor, taken from the stem cell graft. The chain is encoded by TRBV7-9 joined to TRBJ2-7; 9 of the junction bases match TRBD1. The sequence came from a human donor who donated a stem cell graft to a child with acute myeloid leukemia. The DNA sequence follows: TGTGCCAGCAGCTTAGTAGGACAGGGGTCCGAGCAGTACTTC. It is translated as CASSLVGQGSEQYF.